This TCR beta chain was captured by sequencing in a study of blood T cell repertoires in COVID-19. The overall study: Samples of COVID-19 (acute and convalescent) were obtained from the United States, Italy and Spain. PBMCs, B-cell-depleted T cells, or T cells were the source of the cDNA or gDNA that made up the material.

Original processing notes: By means of reference gene primer amplification, nucleated cell counts were estimated. Sequencing used immunoSEQ multiplex PCR; TCRdb keeps in-frame clones, though not all of them. The V and J calls and the clone size are those of that table, but D and trimming were determined from the DNA. This sample carries hundreds of thousands of clones, roughly 87% of them seen once, and the ten largest clones take 3%. V was clipped by 2 bases and J by 2 bases, with 14 bases between them. The CDR3 length is 16 residues. CDR1 is SGHKS and CDR2 is YYEKEE in the germline V gene (reference sequence).

Sequencing was performed on peripheral blood. This chain links TRBV5-5 with TRBJ1-3, with D possibly TRBD1 on 6 matching bases. The sequence came from a man aged 18 to 30 with active or convalescent COVID-19. This chain's CDR3 is CASSFVGTGTGNTIYF. The CDR3 DNA follows: TGTGCCAGCAGCTTTGTCGGAACAGGGACTGGAAACACCATATATTTT.